Below, 12 T cell receptor beta chains from the same sample are listed, as sequenced in a study of T cell responses to AZD1222 COVID-19 vaccine. This table comes from immunoSEQ multiplex PCR, and its TCRdb copy is limited to in-frame clones, with some not included. The sample has roughly 140,000 clones, more than 85% seen once. The specimen comprised peripheral blood, sampled 28 days after the second AZD1222 dose. The receptors were gathered from an adult who received the AZD1222 COVID-19 vaccine.

This chain uses TRBV5-6 with TRBJ2-5; no reliable D call. V lost 0 bases, J lost 3 bases, and 12 bases lay in between. The CDR3 spans 15 residues. Germline V gives CDR1 SGHDT, CDR2 YYEEEE. The CDR3 DNA sequence: TGTGCCAGCAGCTTGGTCCGACGCCAAGAAGAGACCCAGTACTTC. Translating it yields CASSLVRRQEETQYF.

The CDR3 DNA reads TGTGCCAGCAACAGGGGGCGCGGTGGCAATCAGCCCCAGCATTTT. Its translation: CASNRGRGGNQPQHF. The rearrangement uses TRBV28 and TRBJ1-5; 9 bases are a match to TRBD1. The CDR3 has 15 amino acids. CDR1 is MDHEN, CDR2 SYDVKM, per germline. Trimming took 7 bases from V and 2 from J; bases not matched to a gene: 6.

In DNA, the CDR3 is TGTGCCAGCAGCCCTGGAGCTTCTTTGCAAGAGACCCAGTACTTC. Translation gives CASSPGASLQETQYF. The rearrangement uses TRBV28 and TRBJ2-5; D is unclear. The germline CDR1 and CDR2 sequences are MDHEN and SYDVKM. This CDR3 comprises 15 residues. V gave up 6 bases and J gave up 2 bases, with 16 bases separating them.

The V and J genes are TRBV14 and TRBJ2-7; TRBD2 aligns across 9 bases. Germline CDR1 and CDR2: SGHDN and FVKESK. The CDR3 runs 18 residues. V lost 3 bases, J lost 0 bases, and 12 bases stayed unmatched. Here the CDR3 DNA reads TGTGCCAGCAGCCAGTCCCCGGTTGGACTAGCGCGCTCCTACGAGCAGTACTTC. The encoded protein is CASSQSPVGLARSYEQYF.

The V call is TRBV27, the J call TRBJ1-4; weak D call: TRBD1 (5 bases). V was clipped by 1 base and J by 0 bases, with 6 bases between them. The CDR3 length is 15 residues. CDR1 and CDR2 (germline): MNHEY, SMNVEV (reference sequence). The CDR3 protein is CASSLLQATNEKLFF. The DNA of the CDR3 is TGTGCCAGCAGTTTATTACAGGCAACTAATGAAAAACTGTTTTTT.

This clone appeared a single time. J is TRBJ2-1 and V is TRBV30; 7 bases map to TRBD2. Trimming cost V 4 bases and J 4 bases; bases outside gene matches: 1. This CDR3 spans 12 amino acids. Germline V lookup: CDR1 GTSNPN, CDR2 SVGIG (reference sequence). The CDR3 DNA sequence: TGTGCCTGGACTAGCGGATACAATGAGCAGTTCTTC. Protein sequence: CAWTSGYNEQFF. Full variable domain (missing parts from reference TRBV30 and TRBJ2-1): SQTIHQWPATLVQPVGSPLSLECTVEGTSNPNLYWYRQAAGRGLQLLFYSVGIGQISSEVPQNLSASRPQDRQFILSSKKLLLSDSGFYLCAWTSGYNEQFFGPGTRLTVL.

This chain links TRBV18 with TRBJ2-2, with D possibly matching TRBD1 (7 bases). This CDR3 is 17 amino acids long. Germline lookup yields CDR1 KGHSH and CDR2 LQKENI. V lost 1 base, J lost 2 bases, and 14 bases lay in between. The CDR3 coding sequence is TGTGCCAGCTCACCACGCCGACAGGGACTTAACACCGGGGAGCTGTTTTTT. It encodes CASSPRRQGLNTGELFF.

V and J are TRBV7-9 and TRBJ1-1; D ambiguous. With 2 bases removed from V and 3 bases from J, the gap between germline ends came to 13 bases. The CDR3 is 15 amino acids. The germline gives CDR1 SEHNR, CDR2 FQNEAQ (reference sequence). The DNA for the CDR3 is TGTGCCAGCAGCTTATCCTTTCGTGAGGACACTGAAGCTTTCTTT. Translation: CASSLSFREDTEAFF.

This clone was seen a handful of times. The chain is built from TRBV10-3 and TRBJ1-1, with TRBD1 matching 7 bases. V lost 3 bases and J lost 1; bases outside the gene matches: 8. This CDR3 has 16 amino acids. Germline V gene data show CDR1 as ENHRY and CDR2 as SYGVKD. CDR3 nucleotides: TGTGCCATCAGTGACCCCGCCGGGACAGCGAACACTGAAGCTTTCTTT. It encodes CAISDPAGTANTEAFF.

The genes are TRBV10-3 and TRBJ2-7; TRBD1 matches at 9 bases. CDR3 length: 16 residues. The V gene's germline CDR1 is ENHRY and CDR2 SYGVKD. The V gene end was trimmed by 3 bases and the J gene end by 5 bases; junction bases not matched to a gene: 11. CDR3 in DNA: TGTGCCATCAGTGAAACCGGGACAGGGTATGGCCACGAGCAGTACTTC. This gives the protein CAISETGTGYGHEQYF.

The chain couples TRBV19 to TRBJ2-5, with 9 bases identical to TRBD2. The J segment lost 2 bases and the V segment lost 5 bases, leaving 6 bases of the junction unmatched. Germline CDR1 and CDR2: LNHDA and SQIVND (reference sequence). The CDR3 is 15 amino acids. This chain's CDR3 is CASSVGLAGQETQYF. In nucleotides, the CDR3 is TGTGCCAGTAGTGTGGGTCTAGCGGGGCAAGAGACCCAGTACTTC.

The rearrangement joins TRBV7-3 to TRBJ2-7, with D perhaps matching TRBD1 or TRBD2 (6 bases each). V lost 1 base to trimming and J lost 7 bases, with 17 bases between them. CDR1 is SGHTA and CDR2 is FQGTGA in the germline V gene. This CDR3 contains 15 residues. The CDR3 DNA follows: TGTGCCAGCAGCTTAATGGGAGGAGAACAGGGAGAGCAGTACTTC. This codes for CASSLMGGEQGEQYF.